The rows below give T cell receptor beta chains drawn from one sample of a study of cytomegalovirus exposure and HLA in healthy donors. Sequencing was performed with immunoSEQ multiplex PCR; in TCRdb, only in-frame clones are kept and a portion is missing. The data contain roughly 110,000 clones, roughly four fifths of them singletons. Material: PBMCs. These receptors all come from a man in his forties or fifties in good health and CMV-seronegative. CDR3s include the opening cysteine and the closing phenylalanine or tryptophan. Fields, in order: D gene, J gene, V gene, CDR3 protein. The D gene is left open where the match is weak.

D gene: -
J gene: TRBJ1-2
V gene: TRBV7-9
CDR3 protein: CASSPPRENYGYTF

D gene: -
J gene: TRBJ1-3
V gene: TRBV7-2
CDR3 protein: CASSLDVIGTIYF

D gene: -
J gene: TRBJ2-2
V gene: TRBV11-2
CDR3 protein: CASSLNTGELFF

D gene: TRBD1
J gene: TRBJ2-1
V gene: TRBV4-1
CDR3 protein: CASRSDRGKFLYNEQFF

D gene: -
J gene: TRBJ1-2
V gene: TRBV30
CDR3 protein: CAWSTVLYGYTF

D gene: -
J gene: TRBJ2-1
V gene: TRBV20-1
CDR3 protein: CSAYYNEQFF

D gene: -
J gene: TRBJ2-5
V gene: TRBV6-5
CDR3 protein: CASSGLQETQYF

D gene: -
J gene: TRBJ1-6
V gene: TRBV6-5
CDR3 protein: CASSRTDNSPLHF

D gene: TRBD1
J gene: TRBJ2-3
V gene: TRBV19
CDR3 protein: CASSIGDRRGTDTQYF

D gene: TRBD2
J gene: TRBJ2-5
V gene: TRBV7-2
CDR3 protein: CASSVNLAGGQETQYF

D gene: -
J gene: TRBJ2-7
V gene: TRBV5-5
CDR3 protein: CASSFGQVYEQYF

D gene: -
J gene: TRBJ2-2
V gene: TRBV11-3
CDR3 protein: CASSLGTIGGPGELFF

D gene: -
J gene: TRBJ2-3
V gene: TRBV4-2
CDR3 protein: CASSQANYNTDTQYF

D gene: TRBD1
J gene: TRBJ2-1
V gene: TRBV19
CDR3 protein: CASTRTGGNNEQFF

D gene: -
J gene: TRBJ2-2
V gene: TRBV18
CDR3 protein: CASSPAGSGELFF

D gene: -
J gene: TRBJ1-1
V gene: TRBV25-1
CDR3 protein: CASYSGTWPNTEAFF

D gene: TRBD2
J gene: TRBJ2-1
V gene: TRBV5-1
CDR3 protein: CASSLVSGSGVNEQFF

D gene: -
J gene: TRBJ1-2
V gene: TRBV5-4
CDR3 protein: CASSLGVANYGYTF

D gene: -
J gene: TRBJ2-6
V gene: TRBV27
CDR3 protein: CASSFSGANVLTF

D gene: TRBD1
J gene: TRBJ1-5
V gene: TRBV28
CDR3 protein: CASSFGQGVNQPQHF

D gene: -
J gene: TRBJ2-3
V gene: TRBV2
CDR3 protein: CASSELGGAGTDTQYF

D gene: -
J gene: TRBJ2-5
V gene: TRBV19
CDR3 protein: CASRPSGETQYF

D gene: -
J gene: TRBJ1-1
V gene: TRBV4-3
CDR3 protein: CASSLQANSLRNTEAFF

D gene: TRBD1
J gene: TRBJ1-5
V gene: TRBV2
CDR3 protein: CASSNDRGQGNFGSNQPQHF

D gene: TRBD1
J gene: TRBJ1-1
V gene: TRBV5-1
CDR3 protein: CASSKWDSKNTEAFF

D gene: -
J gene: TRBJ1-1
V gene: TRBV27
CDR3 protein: CASSGGVILGTEAFF

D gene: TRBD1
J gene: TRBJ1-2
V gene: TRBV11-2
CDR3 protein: CASSYGQGSYGYTF

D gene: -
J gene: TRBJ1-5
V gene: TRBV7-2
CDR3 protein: CASSVSLGGQPQHF

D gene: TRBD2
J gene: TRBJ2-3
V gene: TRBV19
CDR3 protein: CATLAGKQYF

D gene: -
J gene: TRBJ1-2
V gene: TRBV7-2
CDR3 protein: CASRGAGYMANYGYTF

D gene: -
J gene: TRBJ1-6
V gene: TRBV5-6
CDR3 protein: CASSLAGENSPLHF

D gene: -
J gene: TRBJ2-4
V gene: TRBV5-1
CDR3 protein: CATPKPTGPPAKNIQYF

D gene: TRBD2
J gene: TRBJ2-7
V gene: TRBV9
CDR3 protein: CASSVAKLAGNPYEQYF

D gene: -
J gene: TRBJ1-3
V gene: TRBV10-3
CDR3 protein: CAISGASGNTIYF

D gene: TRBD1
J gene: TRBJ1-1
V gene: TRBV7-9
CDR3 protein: CASSLGGQGSEAFF

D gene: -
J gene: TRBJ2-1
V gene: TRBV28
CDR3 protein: CASNEARPVEQFF

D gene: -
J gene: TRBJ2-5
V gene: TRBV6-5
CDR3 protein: CASMRNRDIQETQYF

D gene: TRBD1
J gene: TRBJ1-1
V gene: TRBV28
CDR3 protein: CASSSGGIGTGMNTEAFF

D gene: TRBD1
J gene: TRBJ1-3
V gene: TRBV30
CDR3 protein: CAWSVWQGAAGNTIYF

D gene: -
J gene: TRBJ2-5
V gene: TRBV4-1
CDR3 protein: CASSPIQGTQETQYF

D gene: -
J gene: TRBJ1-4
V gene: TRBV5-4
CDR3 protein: CASSLEPGETNEKLFF

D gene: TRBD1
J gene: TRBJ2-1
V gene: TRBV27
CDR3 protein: CASSWDREQFF